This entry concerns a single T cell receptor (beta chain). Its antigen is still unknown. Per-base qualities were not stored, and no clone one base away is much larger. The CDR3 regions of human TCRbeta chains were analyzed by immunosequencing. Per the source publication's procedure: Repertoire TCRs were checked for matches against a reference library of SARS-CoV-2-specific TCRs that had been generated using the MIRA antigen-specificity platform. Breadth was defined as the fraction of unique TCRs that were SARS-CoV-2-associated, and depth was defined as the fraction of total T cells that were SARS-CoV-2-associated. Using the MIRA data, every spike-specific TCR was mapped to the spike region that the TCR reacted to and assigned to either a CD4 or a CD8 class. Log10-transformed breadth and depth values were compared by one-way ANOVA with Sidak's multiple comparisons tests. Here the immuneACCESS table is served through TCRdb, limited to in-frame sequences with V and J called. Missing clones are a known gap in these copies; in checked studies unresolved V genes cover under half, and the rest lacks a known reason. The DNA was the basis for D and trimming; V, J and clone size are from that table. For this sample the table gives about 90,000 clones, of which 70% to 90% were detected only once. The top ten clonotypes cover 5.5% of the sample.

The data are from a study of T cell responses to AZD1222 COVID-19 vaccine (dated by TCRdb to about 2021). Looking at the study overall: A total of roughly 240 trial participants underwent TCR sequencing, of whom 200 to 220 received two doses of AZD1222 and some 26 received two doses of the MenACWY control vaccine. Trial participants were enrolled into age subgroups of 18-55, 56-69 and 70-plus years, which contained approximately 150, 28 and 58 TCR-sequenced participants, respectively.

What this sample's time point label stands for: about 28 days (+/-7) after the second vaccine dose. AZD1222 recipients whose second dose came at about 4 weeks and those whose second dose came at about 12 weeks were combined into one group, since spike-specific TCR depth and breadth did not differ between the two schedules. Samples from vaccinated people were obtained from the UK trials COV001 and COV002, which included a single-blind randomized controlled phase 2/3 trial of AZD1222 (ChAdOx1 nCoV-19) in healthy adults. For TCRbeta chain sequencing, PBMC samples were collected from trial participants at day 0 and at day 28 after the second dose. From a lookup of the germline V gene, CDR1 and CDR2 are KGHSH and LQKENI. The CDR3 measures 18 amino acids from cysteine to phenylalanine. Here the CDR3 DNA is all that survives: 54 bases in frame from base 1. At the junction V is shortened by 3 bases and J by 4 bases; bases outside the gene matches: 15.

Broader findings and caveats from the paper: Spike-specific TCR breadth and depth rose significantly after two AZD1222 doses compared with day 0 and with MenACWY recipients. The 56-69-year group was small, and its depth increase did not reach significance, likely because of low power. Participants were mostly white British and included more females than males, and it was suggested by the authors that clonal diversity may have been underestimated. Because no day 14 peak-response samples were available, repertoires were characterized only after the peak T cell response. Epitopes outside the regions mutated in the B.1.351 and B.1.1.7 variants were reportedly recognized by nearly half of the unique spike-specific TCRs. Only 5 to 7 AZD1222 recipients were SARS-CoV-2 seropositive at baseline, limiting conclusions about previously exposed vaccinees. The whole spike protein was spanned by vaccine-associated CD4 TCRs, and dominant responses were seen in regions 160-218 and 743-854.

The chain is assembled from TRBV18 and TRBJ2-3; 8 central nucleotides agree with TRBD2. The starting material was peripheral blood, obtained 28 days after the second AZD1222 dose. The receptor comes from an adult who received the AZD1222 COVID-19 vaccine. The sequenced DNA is TGTGCCAGCTCACCCAACCCCGGGACGGGGGGGCCACCAGATACGCAGTATTTT. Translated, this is CASSPNPGTGGPPDTQYF.